The 15 T cell receptor beta chains below all came from one sample that was sequenced in a study of blood T cell repertoires in COVID-19. Assay used: immunoSEQ multiplex PCR; TCRdb lists only in-frame clones, some missing. The table lists 250,000 to 350,000 clones, 70% to 90% of them singletons. Sequenced sample: PBMCs or T cells enriched from blood (not recorded which). Every receptor here comes from a woman in her thirties who had recovered from COVID-19.

The chain links TRBV28 to TRBJ2-5; 9 bases map to TRBD2. Germline loops: CDR1 MDHEN, CDR2 SYDVKM. The CDR3 sequence is 15 residues long. V was pared by 3 bases and J by 1 base, with 3 bases of the junction left unmatched. As DNA, the CDR3 is TGTGCCAGCAGTTTGGGACTAGCACGCCAAGAGACCCAGTACTTC. It encodes CASSLGLARQETQYF. The variable domain in full, with the rest retrieved from reference TRBV28 and TRBJ2-5, is DVKVTQSSRYLVKRTGEKVFLECVQDMDHENMFWYRQDPGLGLRLIYFSYDVKMKEKGDIPEGYSVSREKKERFSLILESASTNQTSMYLCASSLGLARQETQYFGPGTRLLVL.

This chain connects TRBV5-4 to TRBJ1-4; 11 bases align to TRBD1. With V trimmed by 2 bases and J by 8 bases, 2 bases remained unmatched. Germline-derived CDR1 and CDR2 are SGHNT and YYREEE (reference sequence). The CDR3 runs 14 residues. CDR3 in DNA: TGTGCCAGCAGCTTTCGGGACAGGGGGGAAAAACTGTTTTTT. Residues: CASSFRDRGEKLFF.

This clone was counted once. The V call is TRBV19, the J call TRBJ2-6, with D unclear. The V end was cut by 6 bases, the J end by 1 base, with 7 bases between. In germline, CDR1 is LNHDA, CDR2 SQIVND (reference sequence). The CDR3 extends over 14 amino acids. CDR3 residues: CASRLGSGANVLTF. In DNA form, the CDR3 reads TGTGCCAGTAGGCTCGGGTCTGGGGCCAACGTCCTGACTTTC.

This rearrangement joins TRBV18 to TRBJ2-7, with 10 bases fitting TRBD2. CDR3 length: 14 residues. Per the germline V gene, CDR1 is KGHSH and CDR2 is LQKENI. Trimming removed 4 bases from V and 6 bases from J; junction bases left unmatched: 6. CDR3 sequence reads: CASSLLAGESEQYF. For the CDR3, the DNA is TGTGCCAGCTCACTTCTAGCGGGAGAAAGCGAGCAGTACTTC. Drawing the rest from reference TRBV18 and TRBJ2-7, the complete variable domain is NAGVMQNPRHLVRRRGQEARLRCSPMKGHSHVYWYRQLPEEGLKFMVYLQKENIIDESGMPKERFSAEFPKEGPSILRIQQVVRGDSAAYFCASSLLAGESEQYFGPGTRLTVT.

This chain connects TRBV28 to TRBJ1-2; D is ambiguous. CDR3 length: 18 residues. Trimming took 1 base from V and 2 from J, leaving 20 bases between them. Germline assignment: CDR1 MDHEN and CDR2 SYDVKM. The CDR3 nucleotides read TGTGCCAGCAGTTTATTCAACCCCTCCCCACGCCAGAACTATGGCTACACCTTC. Its protein is CASSLFNPSPRQNYGYTF.

This chain links TRBV28 with TRBJ1-4; D is unresolved. The ends were cut back, 7 bases at V and 5 bases at J, with 8 bases in the middle. The germline V gene encodes CDR1 MDHEN and CDR2 SYDVKM. This CDR3 comprises 12 residues. The CDR3 here is CASNILNEKLFF. The DNA for the CDR3 is TGTGCCAGCAACATTTTGAATGAAAAACTGTTTTTT.

This clone occurred once. The chain joins TRBV11-2 to TRBJ2-1; 9 bases are a match to TRBD2. Per the germline V gene, CDR1 is SGHAT and CDR2 is FQNNGV. Trimming at V came to 6 bases and at J to 5 bases, leaving 11 bases not matched to a gene. This CDR3 is 16 amino acids long. This chain's CDR3 is CASSWQVAGGDNEQFF. CDR3 nucleotides: TGTGCCAGCAGTTGGCAGGTGGCGGGAGGGGACAATGAGCAGTTCTTC.

The chain employs TRBV11-2 and TRBJ1-1; 7 positions agree with TRBD1. The CDR3 contains 14 residues. The junction had 9 bases not matched to a gene; V was cut back by 5 bases and J by 6 bases. Germline CDR1 is SGHAT and CDR2 is FQNNGV. CDR3 DNA: TGTGCCAGCAGCACTAGGGAACAGGGGCCTGAAGCTTTCTTT. Protein sequence: CASSTREQGPEAFF.

This clone was counted ten times or more. The rearrangement uses TRBV5-4 and TRBJ1-6; 8 nucleotides align to TRBD1. Germline CDR1 reads SGHNT; CDR2 reads YYREEE (reference sequence). J lost 0 bases, V lost 4 bases, and 3 bases had no gene match. The CDR3 sequence is 16 residues long. CDR3 sequence: CASSRQGSSYNSPLHF. The CDR3 nucleotides are TGTGCCAGCAGCCGACAGGGGAGCTCCTATAATTCACCCCTCCACTTT. Supplemented by reference TRBV5-4 and TRBJ1-6, the full variable domain reads ETGVTQSPTHLIKTRGQQVTLRCSSQSGHNTVSWYQQALGQGPQFIFQYYREEENGRGNFPPRFSGLQFPNYSSELNVNALELDDSALYLCASSRQGSSYNSPLHFGNGTRLTVT.

This clone was counted once. This chain connects TRBV7-2 to TRBJ1-1; possible D gene TRBD1, 6 bases. The CDR3 contains 15 residues. The germline V and J ends were trimmed by 1 base and 1 base, with 10 bases remaining between them. CDR1 is SGHTA, CDR2 FQGNSA, per germline. CDR3 amino acids: CASSLGGTQNTEAFF. The CDR3 nucleotides read TGTGCCAGCAGCTTAGGGGGGACACAGAACACTGAAGCTTTCTTT.

The chain links TRBV10-3 to TRBJ1-2; TRBD1 matches 7 bases. The V segment lost 4 bases and the J segment 2 bases; nucleotides outside the gene matches: 7. Germline V gene sequence: CDR1 ENHRY, CDR2 SYGVKD. The CDR3 runs 15 residues. CDR3 amino acids: CAISGGDSKNYGYTF. The CDR3, as DNA: TGTGCCATCAGTGGTGGGGACAGTAAAAACTATGGCTACACCTTC.

V usage is TRBV5-1 and J usage is TRBJ2-5, with 14 bases matching TRBD2. After removal of 7 bases from V and 3 bases from J, the junction contained 5 bases not matched to a gene. Germline assignment: CDR1 SGHRS and CDR2 YFSETQ. The CDR3 runs to 15 residues. In nucleotides, the CDR3 is TGCGCCAGCTGTGGGGGACTAGCGGGAGAAGAGACCCAGTACTTC. Amino acid sequence: CASCGGLAGEETQYF.

There are many counts of this clone. The V call is TRBV13, the J call TRBJ1-6; tentative D call: TRBD1 (6 bases). CDR1 and CDR2 from the germline V gene are PRHDT and FYEKMQ (reference sequence). CDR3 length: 14 residues. Trimming pared 6 bases from V and 7 bases from J, leaving 13 bases between. The DNA for the CDR3 is TGTGCCAGCAGTATAGACAGGTCGAATTCACCCCTCCACTTT. As protein: CASSIDRSNSPLHF.

The V call is TRBV6-6, the J call TRBJ1-5; the match to TRBD1 covers 7 bases. Germline trimming cut 1 base from V and 2 bases from J; bases unmatched to any gene: 2. Germline loops: CDR1 MNHNY, CDR2 SVGAGI (reference sequence). The CDR3 contains 15 residues. CDR3 DNA: TGTGCCAGCAGTTACTACACAGGGGGCAATCAGCCCCAGCATTTT. Translating gives CASSYYTGGNQPQHF.

In DNA, the CDR3 is TGTGCCAGCAGTTCACCAGGGGGCAATCAGCCCCAGCATTTT. Protein sequence: CASSSPGGNQPQHF. This chain uses TRBV6-5 with TRBJ1-5; a weak D match, TRBD1 (6 bases). Germline CDR1 reads MNHEY; CDR2 reads SVGAGI. CDR3 length: 14 residues. V lost 4 bases and J 2 bases, leaving 9 bases between the germline ends.